This T cell receptor beta chain was captured in a study of blood T cell repertoires in COVID-19. The overall study: Specimens from acute and convalescent COVID-19 originated in the United States, Italy and Spain.

Authors' methods: Reference gene primers were amplified, and this amplification served to estimate nucleated cell counts. TCRdb's table, derived via immunoSEQ multiplex PCR, lists solely in-frame clones and lacks some. The V and J calls and clone size come from that table; D and trimming were worked out from the DNA. Here the sample spans about 39,000 clones, more than 80% being singletons. Trimming at V came to 1 base and at J to 3 bases, leaving 6 bases not matched to a gene. Germline CDR1 is LGHDT and CDR2 is YNNKEL (reference sequence). The CDR3 has 17 residues. The source of this sequence is a man aged 45-65 years with active or convalescent COVID-19. Sequencing input: peripheral blood. The rearrangement joins TRBV3-1 (or the pseudogene TRBV3-2) to TRBJ2-3, with 11 bases identical to TRBD1. This chain's CDR3 is CASSQGGQGARTDTQYF. DNA for the CDR3: TGTGCCAGCAGCCAAGGAGGACAGGGGGCGCGTACAGATACGCAGTATTTT.